This T cell receptor (beta chain) was captured in a study of blood T cell repertoires in COVID-19 (dated by TCRdb to about 2020). General notes on the study: Samples covering the acute and convalescent phases of COVID-19 were provided by collaborators in the United States, Italy and Spain. The material from the prospective study consisted of cDNA or gDNA derived from T cells, B-cell-depleted T cells, or PBMCs. The dataset comprised deeply sampled blood TCRbeta repertoires from subjects exposed to, actively infected with, or recovered from COVID-19. The repertoires were released in a freely available public database intended as a resource for research on the immune response to SARS-CoV-2. Samples came from the ongoing ImmuneRACE study (first 160 participants) plus 1,254 subjects from 6 global collaborators. A de-identified subject ID, COVID-19 status, age in years and sex were almost always included in the sample metadata. Where available, HLA class I and class II types were obtained from metadata supplied by the sample provider rather than from assay-based typing. What the work shows at the level of the full study, not this receptor alone: Clinical and demographic metadata were provided uncurated, with the amount varying by source and participant.

Trimming at the junction amounts to 9 bases on V and 2 bases on J, and the germline ends lie 11 bases apart. The germline V gene supplies CDR1 SNHLY and CDR2 FYNNEI. The CDR3, from cysteine to phenylalanine, totals 12 residues. Only the CDR3 part of the read is kept: 36 bases, read in frame from the first base. The immunoSEQ Assay, a bias-controlled multiplex PCR, was used to amplify TCRbeta CDR3 regions from genomic DNA. The authors' pipeline ran thus. Within the assay, amplification of reference gene primers was used to estimate how many nucleated cells each sample contained. Sequence reads were collapsed and filtered to measure the absolute abundance of every unique TCRbeta CDR3 rearrangement. For each sample, productive Simpson clonality was calculated by taking the square root of Simpson's diversity index across productive rearrangements. In its TCRdb copy, this immuneACCESS table keeps in-frame sequences only and misses some clones. Where compared with another copy, unresolved V genes explain less than half of these, and the others have no known cause. Clone size and the V and J calls come from that table; the DNA yielded D and trimming. The table for this sample lists tens of thousands of clones; 70% to 90% of them were counted only once. The ten largest clones represent around 12% of the sample.

With respect to this clone: Its antigen is unknown. No base quality information exists; no much larger clone differs at one position.

Whole blood was collected in K2EDTA tubes by collaborating institutions according to the institutions' own protocols. Collaborator samples were shipped for TCRbeta analysis as frozen whole blood, isolated PBMCs, or DNA extracted from either sample type. The sequence joins TRBV2 to TRBJ2-7; there is no confident call for the D gene. This TCR derives from a man in his sixties or seventies with active or convalescent COVID-19. The specimen sequenced was peripheral blood. The DNA sequence is as follows: TGTGCCAGTGGCTTTATACCCTACGAGCAGTACTTC. Its coded protein is CASGFIPYEQYF.